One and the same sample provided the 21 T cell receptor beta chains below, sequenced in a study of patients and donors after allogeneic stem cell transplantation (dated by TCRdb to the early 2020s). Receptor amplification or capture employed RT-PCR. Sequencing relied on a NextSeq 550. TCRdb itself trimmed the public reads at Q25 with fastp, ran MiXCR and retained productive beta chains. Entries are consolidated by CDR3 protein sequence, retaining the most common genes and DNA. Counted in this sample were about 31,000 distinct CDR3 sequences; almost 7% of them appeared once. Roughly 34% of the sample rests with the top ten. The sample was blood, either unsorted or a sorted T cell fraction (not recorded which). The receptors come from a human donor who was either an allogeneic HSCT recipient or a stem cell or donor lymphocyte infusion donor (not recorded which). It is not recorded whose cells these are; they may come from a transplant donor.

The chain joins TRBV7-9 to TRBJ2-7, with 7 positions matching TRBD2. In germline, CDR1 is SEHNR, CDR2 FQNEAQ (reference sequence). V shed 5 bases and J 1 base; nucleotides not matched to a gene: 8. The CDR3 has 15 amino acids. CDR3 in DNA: TGTGCCAGCAGCCCTCTGACTAGCCTTTCCTACGAGCAGTACTTC. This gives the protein CASSPLTSLSYEQYF.

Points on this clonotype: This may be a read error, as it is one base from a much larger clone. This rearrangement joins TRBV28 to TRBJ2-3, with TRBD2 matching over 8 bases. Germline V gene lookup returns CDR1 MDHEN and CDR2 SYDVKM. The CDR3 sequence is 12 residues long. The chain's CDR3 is CASGLASDMQYF. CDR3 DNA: TGTGCCAGCGGACTAGCTTCAGATATGCAGTATTTT. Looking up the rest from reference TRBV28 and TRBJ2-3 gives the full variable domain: DVKVTQSSRYLVKRTGEKVFLECVQDMDHENMFWYRQDPGLGLRLIYFSYDVKMKEKGDIPEGYSVSREKKERFSLILESASTNQTSMYLCASGLASDMQYFGPGTRLTVL.

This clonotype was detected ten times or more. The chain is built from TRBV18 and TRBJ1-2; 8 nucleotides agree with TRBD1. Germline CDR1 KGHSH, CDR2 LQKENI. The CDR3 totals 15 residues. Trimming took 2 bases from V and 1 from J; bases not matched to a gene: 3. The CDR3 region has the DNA TGTGCCAGCTCACCAAGGACAGGGCATAACTATGGCTACACCTTC. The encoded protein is CASSPRTGHNYGYTF.

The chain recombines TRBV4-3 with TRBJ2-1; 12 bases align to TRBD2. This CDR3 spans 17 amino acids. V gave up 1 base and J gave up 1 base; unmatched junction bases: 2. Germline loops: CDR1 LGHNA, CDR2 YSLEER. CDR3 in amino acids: CASSQASGRVSYNEQFF. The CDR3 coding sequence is TGCGCCAGCAGCCAAGCTAGCGGGAGGGTTTCCTACAATGAGCAGTTCTTC.

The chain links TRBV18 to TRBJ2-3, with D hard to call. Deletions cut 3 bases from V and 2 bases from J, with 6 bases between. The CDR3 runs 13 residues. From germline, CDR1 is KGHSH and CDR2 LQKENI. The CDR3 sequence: CASSPGHTDTQYF. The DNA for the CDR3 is TGTGCCAGCTCACCCGGGCACACAGATACGCAGTATTTT.

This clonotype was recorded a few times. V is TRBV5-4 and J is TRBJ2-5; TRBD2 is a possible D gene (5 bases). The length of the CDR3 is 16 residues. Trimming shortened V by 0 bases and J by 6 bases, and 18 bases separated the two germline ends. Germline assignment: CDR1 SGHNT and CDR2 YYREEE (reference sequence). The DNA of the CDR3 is TGTGCCAGCAGCTTGGCGGATCCGGGGATGAAAAAGACCCAGTACTTC. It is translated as CASSLADPGMKKTQYF. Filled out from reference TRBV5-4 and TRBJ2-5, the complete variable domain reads ETGVTQSPTHLIKTRGQQVTLRCSSQSGHNTVSWYQQALGQGPQFIFQYYREEENGRGNFPPRFSGLQFPNYSSELNVNALELDDSALYLCASSLADPGMKKTQYFGPGTRLLVL.

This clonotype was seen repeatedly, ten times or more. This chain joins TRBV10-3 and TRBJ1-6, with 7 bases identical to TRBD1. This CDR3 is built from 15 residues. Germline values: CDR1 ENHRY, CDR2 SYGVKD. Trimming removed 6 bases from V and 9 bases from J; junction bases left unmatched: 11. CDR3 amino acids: CAIRGRDSEASPLHF. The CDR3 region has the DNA TGTGCCATCAGGGGGAGGGACAGCGAGGCTTCACCCCTCCACTTT.

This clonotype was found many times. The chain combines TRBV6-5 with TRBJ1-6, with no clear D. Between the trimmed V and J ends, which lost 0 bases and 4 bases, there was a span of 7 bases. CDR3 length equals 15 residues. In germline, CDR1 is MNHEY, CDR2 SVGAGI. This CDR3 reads CASSYSVPYNSPLHF. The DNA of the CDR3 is TGTGCCAGCAGTTACTCTGTCCCTTATAATTCACCCCTCCACTTT.

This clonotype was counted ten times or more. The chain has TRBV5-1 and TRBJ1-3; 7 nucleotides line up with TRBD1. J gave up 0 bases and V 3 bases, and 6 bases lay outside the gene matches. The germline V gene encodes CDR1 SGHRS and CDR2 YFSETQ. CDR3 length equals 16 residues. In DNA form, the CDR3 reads TGCGCCAGCAGCTCAGTCTCAGGGGGCTCTGGAAACACCATATATTTT. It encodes CASSSVSGGSGNTIYF.

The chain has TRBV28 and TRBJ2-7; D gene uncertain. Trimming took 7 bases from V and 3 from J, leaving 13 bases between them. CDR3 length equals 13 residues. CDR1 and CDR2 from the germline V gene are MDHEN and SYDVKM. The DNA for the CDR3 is TGTGCCAGCACCCTAGGTGCAAGCTACGAGCAGTACTTC. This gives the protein CASTLGASYEQYF. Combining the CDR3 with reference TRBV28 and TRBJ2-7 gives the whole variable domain DVKVTQSSRYLVKRTGEKVFLECVQDMDHENMFWYRQDPGLGLRLIYFSYDVKMKEKGDIPEGYSVSREKKERFSLILESASTNQTSMYLCASTLGASYEQYFGPGTRLTVT.

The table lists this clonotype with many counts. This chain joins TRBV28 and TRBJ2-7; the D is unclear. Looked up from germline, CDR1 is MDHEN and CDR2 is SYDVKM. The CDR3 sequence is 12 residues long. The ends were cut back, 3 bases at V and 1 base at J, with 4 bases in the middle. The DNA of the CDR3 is TGTGCCAGCAGTTTCGTGTCCTACGAGCAGTACTTC. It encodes CASSFVSYEQYF.

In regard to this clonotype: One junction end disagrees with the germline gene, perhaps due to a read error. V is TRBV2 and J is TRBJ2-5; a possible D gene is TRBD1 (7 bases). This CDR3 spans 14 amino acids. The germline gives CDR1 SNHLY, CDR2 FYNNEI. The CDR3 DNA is TGTTCCAGCAGTGAAGCAGGGGGAGGAGAGACCCAGTACTTC. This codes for CSSSEAGGGETQYF.

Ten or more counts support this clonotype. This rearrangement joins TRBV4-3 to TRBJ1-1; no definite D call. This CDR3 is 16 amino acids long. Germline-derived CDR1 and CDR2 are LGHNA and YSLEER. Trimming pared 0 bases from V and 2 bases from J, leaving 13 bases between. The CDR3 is CASSQDWAGGNTEAFF. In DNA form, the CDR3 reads TGCGCCAGCAGCCAAGATTGGGCGGGAGGCAACACTGAAGCTTTCTTT.

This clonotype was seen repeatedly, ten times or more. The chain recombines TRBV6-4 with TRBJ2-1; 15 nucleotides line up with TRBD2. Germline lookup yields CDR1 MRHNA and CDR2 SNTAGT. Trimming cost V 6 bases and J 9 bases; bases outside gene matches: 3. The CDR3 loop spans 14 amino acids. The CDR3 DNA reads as TGTGCCAGCAGCGGGACTAGCGGGAGGACTGAGCAGTTCTTC. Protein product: CASSGTSGRTEQFF.

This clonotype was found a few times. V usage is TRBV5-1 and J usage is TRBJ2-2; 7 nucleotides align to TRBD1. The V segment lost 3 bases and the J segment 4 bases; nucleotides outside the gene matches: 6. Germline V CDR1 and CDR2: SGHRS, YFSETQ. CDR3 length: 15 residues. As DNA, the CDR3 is TGCGCCAGCAGCTGGGACAGCCCCTTCACCGGGGAGCTGTTTTTT. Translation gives CASSWDSPFTGELFF. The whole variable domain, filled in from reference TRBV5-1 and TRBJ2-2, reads KAGVTQTPRYLIKTRGQQVTLSCSPISGHRSVSWYQQTPGQGLQFLFEYFSETQRNKGNFPGRFSGRQFSNSRSEMNVSTLELGDSALYLCASSWDSPFTGELFFGEGSRLTVL.

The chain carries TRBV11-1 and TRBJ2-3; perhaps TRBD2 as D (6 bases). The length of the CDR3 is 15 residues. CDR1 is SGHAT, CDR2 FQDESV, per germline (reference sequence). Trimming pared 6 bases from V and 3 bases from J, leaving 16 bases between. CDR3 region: CASSFGTRRTDTQYF. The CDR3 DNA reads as TGTGCCAGCAGTTTCGGGACTCGTAGAACAGATACGCAGTATTTT.

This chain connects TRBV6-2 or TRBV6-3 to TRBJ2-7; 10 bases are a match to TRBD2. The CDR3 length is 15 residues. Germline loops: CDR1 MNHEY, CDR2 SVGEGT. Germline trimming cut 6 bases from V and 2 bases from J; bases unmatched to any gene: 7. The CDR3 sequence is CASSRLSGRTYEQYF. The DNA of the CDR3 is TGTGCCAGCAGCCGCCTTAGCGGGAGGACCTACGAGCAGTACTTC.

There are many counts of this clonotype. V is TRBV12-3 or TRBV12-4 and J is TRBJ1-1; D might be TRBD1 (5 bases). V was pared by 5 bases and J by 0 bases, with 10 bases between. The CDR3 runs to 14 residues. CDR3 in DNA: TGTGCCAGCAGTCTCACAGGAATGAACACTGAAGCTTTCTTT. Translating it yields CASSLTGMNTEAFF.

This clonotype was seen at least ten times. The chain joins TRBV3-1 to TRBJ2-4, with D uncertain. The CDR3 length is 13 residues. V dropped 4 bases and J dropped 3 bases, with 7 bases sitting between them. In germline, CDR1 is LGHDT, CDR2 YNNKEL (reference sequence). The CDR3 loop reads CASSPDGKNIQYF. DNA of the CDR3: TGTGCCAGCAGCCCAGATGGCAAAAACATTCAGTACTTC.

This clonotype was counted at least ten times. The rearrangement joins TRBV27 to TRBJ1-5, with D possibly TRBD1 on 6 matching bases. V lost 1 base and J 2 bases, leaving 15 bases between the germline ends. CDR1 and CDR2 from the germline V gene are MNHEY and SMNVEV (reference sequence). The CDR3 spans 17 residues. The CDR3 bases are TGTGCCAGCAGTTTATTAGGTGGCAGGACAGGCAATCAGCCCCAGCATTTT. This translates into CASSLLGGRTGNQPQHF.

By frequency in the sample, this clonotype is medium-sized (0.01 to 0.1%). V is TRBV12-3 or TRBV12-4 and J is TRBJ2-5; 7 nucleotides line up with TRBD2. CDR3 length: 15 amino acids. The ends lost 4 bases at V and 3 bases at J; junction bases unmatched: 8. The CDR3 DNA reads TGTGCCAGCAGTTATTTTCCGGGAGGAAAAGAGACCCAGTACTTC. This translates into CASSYFPGGKETQYF.